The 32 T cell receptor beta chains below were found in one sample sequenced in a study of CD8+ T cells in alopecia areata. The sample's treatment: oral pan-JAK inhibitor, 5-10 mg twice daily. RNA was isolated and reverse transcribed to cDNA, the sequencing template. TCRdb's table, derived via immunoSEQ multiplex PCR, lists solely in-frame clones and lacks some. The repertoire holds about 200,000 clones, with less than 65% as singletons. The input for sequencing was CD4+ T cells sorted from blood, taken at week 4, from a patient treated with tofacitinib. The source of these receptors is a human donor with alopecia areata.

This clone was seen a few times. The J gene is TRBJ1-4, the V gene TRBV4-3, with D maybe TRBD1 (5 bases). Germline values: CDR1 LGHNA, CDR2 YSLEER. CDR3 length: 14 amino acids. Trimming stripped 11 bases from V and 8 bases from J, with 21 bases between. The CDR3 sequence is CASRDARRGEKLFF. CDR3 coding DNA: TGCGCCTCCCGGGACGCCCGTAGAGGAGAAAAACTGTTTTTT.

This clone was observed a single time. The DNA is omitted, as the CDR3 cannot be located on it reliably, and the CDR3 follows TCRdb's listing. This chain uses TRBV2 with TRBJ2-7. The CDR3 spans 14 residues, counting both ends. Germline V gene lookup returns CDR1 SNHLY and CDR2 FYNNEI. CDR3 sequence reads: CASRKFGEGALEYF.

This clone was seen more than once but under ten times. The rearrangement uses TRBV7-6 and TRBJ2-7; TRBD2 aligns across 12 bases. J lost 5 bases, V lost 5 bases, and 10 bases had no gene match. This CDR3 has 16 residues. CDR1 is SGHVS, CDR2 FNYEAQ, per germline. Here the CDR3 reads CASSPRTSGVADEQYF. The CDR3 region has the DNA TGTGCCAGCAGCCCCCGGACTAGCGGGGTCGCGGACGAGCAGTACTTC.

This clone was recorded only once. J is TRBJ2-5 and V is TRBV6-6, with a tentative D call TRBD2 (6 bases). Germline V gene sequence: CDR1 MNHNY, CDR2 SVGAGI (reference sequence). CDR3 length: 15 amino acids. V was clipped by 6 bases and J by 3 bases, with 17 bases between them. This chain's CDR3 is CASRASGTGKETQYF. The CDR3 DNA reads TGTGCCAGCAGAGCGTCCGGGACTGGCAAAGAGACCCAGTACTTC.

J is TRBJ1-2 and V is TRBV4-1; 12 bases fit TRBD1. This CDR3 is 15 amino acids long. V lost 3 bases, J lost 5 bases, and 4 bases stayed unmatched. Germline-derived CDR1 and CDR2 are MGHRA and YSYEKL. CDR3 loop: CASSHGTGGWYGYTF. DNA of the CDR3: TGCGCCAGCAGCCACGGGACAGGGGGCTGGTATGGCTACACCTTC.

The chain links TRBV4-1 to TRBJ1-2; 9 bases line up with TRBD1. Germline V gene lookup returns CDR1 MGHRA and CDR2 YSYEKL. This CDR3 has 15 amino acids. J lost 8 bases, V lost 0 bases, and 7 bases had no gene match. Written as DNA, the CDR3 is TGCGCCAGCAGCCAAGATCCACAGGGGGCCGTCGGCTACACCTTC. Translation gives CASSQDPQGAVGYTF.

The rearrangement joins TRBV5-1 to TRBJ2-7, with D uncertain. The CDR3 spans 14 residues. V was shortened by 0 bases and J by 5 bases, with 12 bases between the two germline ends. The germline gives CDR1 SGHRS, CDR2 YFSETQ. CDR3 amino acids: CASSLAPGNDEQYF. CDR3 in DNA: TGCGCCAGCAGCTTGGCTCCAGGTAACGACGAGCAGTACTTC.

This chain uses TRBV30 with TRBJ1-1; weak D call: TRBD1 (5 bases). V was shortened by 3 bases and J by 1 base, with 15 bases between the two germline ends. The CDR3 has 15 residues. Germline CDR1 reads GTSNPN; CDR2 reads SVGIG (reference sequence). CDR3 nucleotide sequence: TGTGCCTGGAGGGTGGCTGGGGGTGCGAACACTGAAGCTTTCTTT. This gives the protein CAWRVAGGANTEAFF.

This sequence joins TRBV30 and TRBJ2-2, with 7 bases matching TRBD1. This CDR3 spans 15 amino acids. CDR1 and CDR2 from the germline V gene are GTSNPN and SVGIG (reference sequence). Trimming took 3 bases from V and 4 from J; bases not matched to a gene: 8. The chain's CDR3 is CAWRLLGTVTGELFF. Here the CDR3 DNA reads TGTGCCTGGAGGCTTTTAGGGACAGTCACCGGGGAGCTGTTTTTT.

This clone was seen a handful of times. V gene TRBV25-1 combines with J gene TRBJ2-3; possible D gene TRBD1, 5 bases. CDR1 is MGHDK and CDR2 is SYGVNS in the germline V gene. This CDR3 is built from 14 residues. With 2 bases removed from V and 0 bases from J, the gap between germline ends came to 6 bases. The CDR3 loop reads CASSEQGSTDTQYF. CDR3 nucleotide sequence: TGTGCCAGCAGTGAACAGGGTAGCACAGATACGCAGTATTTT.

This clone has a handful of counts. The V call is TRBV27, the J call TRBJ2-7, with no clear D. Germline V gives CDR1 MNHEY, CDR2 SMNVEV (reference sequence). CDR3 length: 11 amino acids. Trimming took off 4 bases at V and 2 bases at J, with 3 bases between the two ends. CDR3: CASSSPYEQYF. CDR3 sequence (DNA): TGTGCCAGCAGTTCCCCCTACGAGCAGTACTTC.

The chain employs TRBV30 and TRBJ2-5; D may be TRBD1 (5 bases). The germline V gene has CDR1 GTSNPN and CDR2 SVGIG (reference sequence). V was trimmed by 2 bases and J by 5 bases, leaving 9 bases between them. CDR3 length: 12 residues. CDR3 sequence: CAWSRGGETQYF. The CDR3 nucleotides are TGTGCCTGGAGTAGGGGTGGGGAGACCCAGTACTTC.

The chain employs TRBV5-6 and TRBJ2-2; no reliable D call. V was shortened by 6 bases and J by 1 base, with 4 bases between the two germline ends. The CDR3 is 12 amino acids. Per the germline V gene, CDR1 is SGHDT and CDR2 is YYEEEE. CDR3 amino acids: CASTLNTGELFF. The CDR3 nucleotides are TGTGCCAGCACCCTGAACACCGGGGAGCTGTTTTTT.

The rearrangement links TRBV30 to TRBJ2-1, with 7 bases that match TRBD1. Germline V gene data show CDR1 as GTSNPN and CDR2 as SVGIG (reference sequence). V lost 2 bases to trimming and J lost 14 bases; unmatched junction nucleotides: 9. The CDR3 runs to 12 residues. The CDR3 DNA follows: TGTGCCTGGAGTACAGGGGTGGGATCTGAGTTCTTC. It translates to CAWSTGVGSEFF.

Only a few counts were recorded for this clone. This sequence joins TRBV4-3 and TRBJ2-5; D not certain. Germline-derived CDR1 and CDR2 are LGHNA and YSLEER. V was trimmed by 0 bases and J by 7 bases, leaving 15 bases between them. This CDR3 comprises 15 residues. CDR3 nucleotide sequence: TGCGCCAGCAGCCAAGATTATCAGTCGAGAGGGACCCAGTACTTC. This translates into CASSQDYQSRGTQYF.

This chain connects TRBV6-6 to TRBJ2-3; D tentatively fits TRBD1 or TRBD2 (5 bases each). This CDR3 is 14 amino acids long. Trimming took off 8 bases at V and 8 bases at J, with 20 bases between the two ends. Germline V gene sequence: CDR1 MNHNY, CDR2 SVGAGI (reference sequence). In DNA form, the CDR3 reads TGTGCCAGCCGAGGGACCCTCTGGGGATCTACGCAGTATTTT. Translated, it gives CASRGTLWGSTQYF.

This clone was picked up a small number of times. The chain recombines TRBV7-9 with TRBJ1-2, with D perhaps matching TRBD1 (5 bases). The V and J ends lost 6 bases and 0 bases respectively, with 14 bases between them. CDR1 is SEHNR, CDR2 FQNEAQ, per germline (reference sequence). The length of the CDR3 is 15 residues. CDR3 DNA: TGTGCCAGCAGTTTCGCGGCGGGGGCTAACTATGGCTACACCTTC. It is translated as CASSFAAGANYGYTF.

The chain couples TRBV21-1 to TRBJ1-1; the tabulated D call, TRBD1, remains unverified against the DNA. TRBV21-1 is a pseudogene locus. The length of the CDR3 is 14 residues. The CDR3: CASSKVRGGTEAFF. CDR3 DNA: TGTGCCAGCAGCAAAGTACGAGGGGGCACTGAAGCTTTCTTT.

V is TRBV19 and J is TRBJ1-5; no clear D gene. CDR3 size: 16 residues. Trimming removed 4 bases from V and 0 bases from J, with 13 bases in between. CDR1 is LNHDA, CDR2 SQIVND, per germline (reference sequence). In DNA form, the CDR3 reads TGTGCCAGTAGTAAAAGGCCGGGATATAGCAATCAGCCCCAGCATTTT. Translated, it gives CASSKRPGYSNQPQHF.

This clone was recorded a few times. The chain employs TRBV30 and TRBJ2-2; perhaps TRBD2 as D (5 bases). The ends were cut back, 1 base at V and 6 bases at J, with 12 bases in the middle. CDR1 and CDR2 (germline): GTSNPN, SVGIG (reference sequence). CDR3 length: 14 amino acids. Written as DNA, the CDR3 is TGTGCCTGGAGTGGAGGGCCCTATTCCGGGGAGCTGTTTTTT. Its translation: CAWSGGPYSGELFF.

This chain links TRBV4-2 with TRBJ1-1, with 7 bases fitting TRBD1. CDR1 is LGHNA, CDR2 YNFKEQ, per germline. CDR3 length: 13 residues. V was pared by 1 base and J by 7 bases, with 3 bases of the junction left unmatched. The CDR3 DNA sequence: TGTGCCAGCAGCCAAGGCGGGACAGTTGAAGCTTTCTTT. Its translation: CASSQGGTVEAFF.

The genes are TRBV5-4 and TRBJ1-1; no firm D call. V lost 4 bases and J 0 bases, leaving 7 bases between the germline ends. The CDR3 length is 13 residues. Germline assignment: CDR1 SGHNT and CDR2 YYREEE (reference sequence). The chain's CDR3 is CASSPGVNTEAFF. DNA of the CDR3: TGTGCCAGCAGCCCCGGGGTGAACACTGAAGCTTTCTTT. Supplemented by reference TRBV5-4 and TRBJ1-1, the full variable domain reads ETGVTQSPTHLIKTRGQQVTLRCSSQSGHNTVSWYQQALGQGPQFIFQYYREEENGRGNFPPRFSGLQFPNYSSELNVNALELDDSALYLCASSPGVNTEAFFGQGTRLTVV.

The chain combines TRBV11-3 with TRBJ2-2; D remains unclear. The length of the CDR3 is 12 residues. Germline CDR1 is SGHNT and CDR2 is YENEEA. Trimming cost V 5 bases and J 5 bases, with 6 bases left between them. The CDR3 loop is CASSPYTGELFF. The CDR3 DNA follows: TGTGCCAGCAGCCCCTATACCGGGGAGCTGTTTTTT.

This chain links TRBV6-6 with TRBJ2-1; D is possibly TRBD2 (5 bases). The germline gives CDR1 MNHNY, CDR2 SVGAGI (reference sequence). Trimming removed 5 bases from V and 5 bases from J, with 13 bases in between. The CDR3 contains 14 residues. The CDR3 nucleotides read TGTGCCAGCAGTCCCCCCGAGGGCAACAATGAGCAGTTCTTC. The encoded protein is CASSPPEGNNEQFF.

CDR3 sequence (DNA): TGTGCCTGGAGGCAACTAGCGGGGTCCACCGGGGAGCTGTTTTTT. Protein sequence: CAWRQLAGSTGELFF. The V and J genes are TRBV30 and TRBJ2-2, with 10 bases matching TRBD2. CDR3 size: 15 residues. Unmatched junction bases numbered 5, after V lost 3 bases and J lost 4 bases. Germline CDR1 GTSNPN, CDR2 SVGIG (reference sequence).

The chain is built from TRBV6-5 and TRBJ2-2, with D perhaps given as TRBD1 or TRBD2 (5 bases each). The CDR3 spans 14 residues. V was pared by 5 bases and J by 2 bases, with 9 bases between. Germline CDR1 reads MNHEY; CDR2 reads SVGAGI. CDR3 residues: CASSPGTNTGELFF. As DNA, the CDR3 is TGTGCCAGCAGTCCCGGGACCAACACCGGGGAGCTGTTTTTT.

The CDR3 spells CASSPNGPRTNSPLHF. CDR3 nucleotide sequence: TGTGCCAGCTCACCAAACGGACCGAGAACTAATTCACCCCTCCACTTT. The chain links TRBV18 to TRBJ1-6; D ambiguous. The CDR3 has 16 residues. V shed 2 bases and J shed 6 bases, with 14 bases lying between them. From germline, CDR1 is KGHSH and CDR2 LQKENI.

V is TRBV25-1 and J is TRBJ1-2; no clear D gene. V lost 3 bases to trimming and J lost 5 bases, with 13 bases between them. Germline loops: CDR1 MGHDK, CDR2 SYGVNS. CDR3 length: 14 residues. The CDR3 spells CASSERGFGYGYTF. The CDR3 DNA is TGTGCCAGCAGTGAGCGAGGTTTCGGTTATGGCTACACCTTC.

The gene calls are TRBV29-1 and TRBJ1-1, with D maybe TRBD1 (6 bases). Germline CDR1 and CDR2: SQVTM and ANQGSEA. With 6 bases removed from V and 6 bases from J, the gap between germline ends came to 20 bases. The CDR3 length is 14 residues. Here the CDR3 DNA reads TGCAGCGTCCGGGACATTACGAATAAGGCTGAAGCTTTCTTT. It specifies CSVRDITNKAEAFF.

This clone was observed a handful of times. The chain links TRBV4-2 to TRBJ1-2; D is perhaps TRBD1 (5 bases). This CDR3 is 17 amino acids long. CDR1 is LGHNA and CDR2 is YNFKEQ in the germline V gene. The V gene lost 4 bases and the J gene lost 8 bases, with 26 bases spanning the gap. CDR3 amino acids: CASSLSLAGGSSGGYTF. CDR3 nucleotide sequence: TGTGCCAGCAGCCTCTCCTTGGCGGGGGGAAGTTCGGGAGGCTACACCTTC.

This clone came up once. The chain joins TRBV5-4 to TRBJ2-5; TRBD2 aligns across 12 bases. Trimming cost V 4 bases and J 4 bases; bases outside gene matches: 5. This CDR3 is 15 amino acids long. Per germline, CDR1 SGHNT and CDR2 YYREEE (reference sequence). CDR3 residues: CASSPTSGGGETQYF. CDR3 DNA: TGTGCCAGCAGCCCGACTAGCGGGGGAGGAGAGACCCAGTACTTC.

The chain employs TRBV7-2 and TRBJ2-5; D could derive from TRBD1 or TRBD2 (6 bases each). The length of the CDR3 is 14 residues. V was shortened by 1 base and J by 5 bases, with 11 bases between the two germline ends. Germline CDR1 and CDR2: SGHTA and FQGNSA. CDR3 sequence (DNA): TGTGCCAGCAGCTTAGTACCGGGGGCCGAGACCCAGTACTTC. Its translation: CASSLVPGAETQYF.